The entry below gives a single T cell receptor beta chain sequence along with its context. It was into CD45RA+ naive and CD45RA-negative memory subsets that the CD4+ cells were split. The record originates from a study of shared clonotypes between healthy human individuals. For the study at large: Used for every donor were three CD4 naive, three CD4 memory, two CD8 naive and one CD8 memory plate.

At the deep level, the assay was run. The repertoire was sequenced with immunoSEQ multiplex PCR; TCRdb's copy has only in-frame clones and lacks some. This table has nearly 1,000,000 clones, roughly 72% appearing once. This TCR was sampled from a man between 18 and 29 years old in good health. Sequenced input: memory CD4+ T cells sorted from blood. Documented subset: CD45RA-negative fraction.

Here the CDR3 DNA reads TGTGCCAGCAAATCCCTGGAGGCCGGCAACACTGAAGCTTTCTTT. Translating it yields CASKSLEAGNTEAFF. The chain recombines TRBV6-5 with TRBJ1-1; no clear D. Germline V gene sequence: CDR1 MNHEY, CDR2 SVGAGI. V shed 7 bases and J shed 2 bases, with 17 bases lying between them. The CDR3 is 15 amino acids.